This T cell receptor beta chain came from a study of cytomegalovirus exposure and HLA in healthy donors. The assay was immunoSEQ multiplex PCR, and TCRdb's table has in-frame clones only and misses some. The sample carries around 98,000 clones, more than 75% recorded once. Study-wide results and limits: High sensitivity and specificity were reportedly achieved when the classifier diagnosed cytomegalovirus status.

Details on this clone: The antigen is not known.

The receptor was derived from a man aged 18-30 years in good health and CMV-seropositive. Specimen: PBMCs.

CDR3 region: CASSLQYRGNTEAFF. CDR3 in DNA: TGTGCCAGCAGTTTGCAATACAGGGGGAACACTGAAGCTTTCTTT. V and J are TRBV27 and TRBJ1-1; 7 bases are shared with TRBD1. The CDR3 contains 15 residues. From germline, CDR1 is MNHEY and CDR2 SMNVEV (reference sequence). The J segment lost 1 base and the V segment lost 3 bases, leaving 5 bases of the junction unmatched.